These 16 T cell receptor beta chains were all obtained from the same sample, sequenced in a study of cytomegalovirus exposure and HLA in healthy donors. Primers: 60 Vbeta forward and 13 Jbeta reverse. Assay: immunoSEQ multiplex PCR; the TCRdb copy retains only in-frame clones and omits some. This sample contains about 43,000 clones. Sample: PBMCs. The receptors derive from a woman aged 25 to 39 in good health and CMV-seronegative.

The chain couples TRBV18 to TRBJ2-7, with 7 nucleotides matching TRBD1. V lost 4 bases and J lost 0; bases outside the gene matches: 6. The CDR3 covers 15 residues. In germline, CDR1 is KGHSH, CDR2 LQKENI. The CDR3 DNA follows: TGTGCCAGCTCACTCCCCGGGACAGCCTCCTACGAGCAGTACTTC. It is translated as CASSLPGTASYEQYF.

The chain combines TRBV7-2 with TRBJ1-2; 8 nucleotides align to TRBD1. CDR3 length equals 18 residues. With 1 base clipped from V and 0 bases from J, the junction kept 10 bases outside the gene matches. In germline, CDR1 is SGHTA, CDR2 FQGNSA. CDR3 loop: CASSLDSRGRAANYGYTF. In DNA, the CDR3 is TGTGCCAGCAGCTTAGACAGCAGGGGGCGCGCCGCTAACTATGGCTACACCTTC.

This chain joins TRBV19 and TRBJ2-1; 11 nucleotides match TRBD1. CDR3 length equals 18 residues. Germline V gene sequence: CDR1 LNHDA, CDR2 SQIVND (reference sequence). The V gene end was trimmed by 3 bases and the J gene end by 3 bases; junction bases not matched to a gene: 10. DNA for the CDR3: TGTGCCAGTAGTATTTTGGGACAGGGGGGAGTACACTACAATGAGCAGTTCTTC. It specifies CASSILGQGGVHYNEQFF.

The J gene is TRBJ1-5, the V gene TRBV27; D perhaps matches TRBD1 (6 bases). With 3 bases removed from V and 4 bases from J, the gap between germline ends came to 16 bases. The germline V gene has CDR1 MNHEY and CDR2 SMNVEV (reference sequence). The CDR3 consists of 16 residues. The CDR3 protein is CASSFGAGGPNQPQHF. The CDR3 DNA follows: TGTGCCAGCAGTTTCGGGGCGGGGGGCCCGAATCAGCCCCAGCATTTT.

This chain connects TRBV5-1 to TRBJ2-7; D possibly corresponds to TRBD1 (6 bases). V lost 4 bases and J lost 7, with 18 bases in between. This CDR3 contains 14 residues. Germline loops: CDR1 SGHRS, CDR2 YFSETQ. In nucleotides, the CDR3 is TGCGCCAGCAGCCAGGGACAACCCCCGGGGGAGCAGTACTTC. Translated, it gives CASSQGQPPGEQYF.

J is TRBJ2-7 and V is TRBV30; D call uncertain. Germline V gene lookup returns CDR1 GTSNPN and CDR2 SVGIG (reference sequence). The length of the CDR3 is 14 residues. V lost 5 bases to trimming and J lost 3 bases, with 17 bases between them. The CDR3 sequence: CAWAENYRFYEQYF. The CDR3 nucleotides are TGTGCCTGGGCCGAGAACTACCGGTTCTACGAGCAGTACTTC. The full variable domain, rest sourced from reference TRBV30 and TRBJ2-7, is SQTIHQWPATLVQPVGSPLSLECTVEGTSNPNLYWYRQAAGRGLQLLFYSVGIGQISSEVPQNLSASRPQDRQFILSSKKLLLSDSGFYLCAWAENYRFYEQYFGPGTRLTVT.

The rearrangement links TRBV19 to TRBJ2-7; 7 bases are a match to TRBD2. The CDR3 covers 13 residues. Losses at the gene ends were 3 bases for V and 5 bases for J; bases not matched to a gene: 4. The germline V gene encodes CDR1 LNHDA and CDR2 SQIVND (reference sequence). The CDR3 DNA sequence: TGTGCCAGTAGTATGGGGCTAGCGGACGAGCAGTACTTC. This gives the protein CASSMGLADEQYF.

The rearrangement joins TRBV29-1 to TRBJ2-1, with TRBD2 matching over 7 bases. This CDR3 region has 13 residues. The germline V gene encodes CDR1 SQVTM and CDR2 ANQGSEA. J gave up 2 bases and V 4 bases, and 2 bases lay outside the gene matches. CDR3 coding DNA: TGCAGCGTTGGTAGCGGGCCCTACAATGAGCAGTTCTTC. Its translation: CSVGSGPYNEQFF.

CDR3 sequence: CASSPQTSIGELFF. DNA of the CDR3: TGTGCCAGTAGTCCCCAGACTAGCATCGGGGAGCTGTTTTTT. The V call is TRBV19, the J call TRBJ2-2, with 7 bases matching TRBD2. The germline gives CDR1 LNHDA, CDR2 SQIVND (reference sequence). The length of the CDR3 is 14 residues. V dropped 5 bases and J dropped 7; count of bases not matched to a gene: 7. The full variable domain, with the rest looked up from reference TRBV19 and TRBJ2-2, is DGGITQSPKYLFRKEGQNVTLSCEQNLNHDAMYWYRQDPGQGLRLIYYSQIVNDFQKGDIAEGYSVSREKKESFPLTVTSAQKNPTAFYLCASSPQTSIGELFFGEGSRLTVL.

The chain recombines TRBV27 with TRBJ1-2; 11 bases align to TRBD1. V shed 3 bases, J shed 2 bases, and the junction held 2 bases outside the gene matches. Germline-derived CDR1 and CDR2 are MNHEY and SMNVEV (reference sequence). This CDR3 has 15 residues. For the CDR3, the DNA is TGTGCCAGCAGTTTCGGGACAGGGGGAAACTATGGCTACACCTTC. This codes for CASSFGTGGNYGYTF.

The chain uses TRBV18 and TRBJ1-5, with 12 bases lining up with TRBD1. CDR1 is KGHSH, CDR2 LQKENI, per germline. V lost 5 bases, J lost 2 bases, and 13 bases stayed unmatched. CDR3 size: 19 residues. The CDR3 loop reads CASSGSLGQGAFGNQPQHF. CDR3 sequence (DNA): TGTGCCAGCTCAGGTTCCTTGGGACAGGGGGCGTTCGGCAATCAGCCCCAGCATTTT.

The rearrangement links TRBV20-1 to TRBJ2-1; D unresolved. V shed 3 bases and J shed 10 bases, with 4 bases lying between them. The germline CDR1 and CDR2 sequences are DFQATT and SNEGSKA (reference sequence). This CDR3 is 9 amino acids long. The CDR3 sequence is CSAREEQFF. The CDR3 region has the DNA TGCAGTGCTAGGGAGGAGCAGTTCTTC.

The V call is TRBV18, the J call TRBJ2-7; 8 nucleotides match TRBD2. This CDR3 is built from 13 residues. Germline CDR1 and CDR2: KGHSH and LQKENI. The J segment lost 3 bases and the V segment lost 4 bases, leaving 2 bases of the junction unmatched. DNA of the CDR3: TGTGCCAGCTCACTTGGGACTAGCTACGAGCAGTACTTC. Its translation is CASSLGTSYEQYF.

V is TRBV7-9 and J is TRBJ1-2; no clear D. Germline V CDR1 and CDR2: SEHNR, FQNEAQ (reference sequence). The CDR3 totals 13 residues. V shed 1 base and J shed 8 bases, with 11 bases lying between them. Here the CDR3 reads CASSLVRVEGYTF. Written as DNA, the CDR3 is TGTGCCAGCAGCTTAGTACGGGTGGAGGGCTACACCTTC. The full variable domain, completed using reference TRBV7-9 and TRBJ1-2, is DTGVSQNPRHKITKRGQNVTFRCDPISEHNRLYWYRQTLGQGPEFLTYFQNEAQLEKSRLLSDRFSAERPKGSFSTLEIQRTEQGDSAMYLCASSLVRVEGYTFGSGTRLTVV.

The rearrangement uses TRBV30 and TRBJ1-2, with 7 bases aligning to TRBD1. Germline assignment: CDR1 GTSNPN and CDR2 SVGIG (reference sequence). The J segment lost 2 bases and the V segment lost 5 bases, leaving 2 bases of the junction unmatched. The length of the CDR3 is 12 residues. In nucleotides, the CDR3 is TGTGCCTGGGGGGGACAGAACTATGGCTACACCTTC. Protein: CAWGGQNYGYTF.

The chain carries TRBV30 and TRBJ2-1, with D maybe TRBD1 (7 bases). This CDR3 comprises 14 residues. Germline CDR1 and CDR2: GTSNPN and SVGIG (reference sequence). With 4 bases removed from V and 4 bases from J, the gap between germline ends came to 14 bases. In DNA form, the CDR3 reads TGTGCCTGGACTCCAGGGGGGAATTACAATGAGCAGTTCTTC. Translated, it gives CAWTPGGNYNEQFF.